The 18 T cell receptor beta chains presented below share a single source sample, sequenced in a study of cytomegalovirus exposure and HLA in healthy donors. 60 Vbeta and 13 Jbeta primers were used in PCR. Sequenced by immunoSEQ multiplex PCR; TCRdb stores in-frame clones only, minus some. The sample yields 90,000 to 120,000 clones, over 70% seen once. The specimen was PBMCs. These receptors all stem from a young man in good health and CMV-seronegative.

The chain uses TRBV29-1 and TRBJ2-7; D is perhaps TRBD2 (5 bases). CDR1 is SQVTM, CDR2 ANQGSEA, per germline. Trimming took 7 bases from V and 2 from J, leaving 9 bases between them. CDR3 length equals 11 residues. The CDR3 DNA reads TGCAGCGCCTACGGGGCCTACGAGCAGTACTTC. This translates into CSAYGAYEQYF.

J is TRBJ2-2 and V is TRBV9, with D maybe TRBD2 (7 bases). The length of the CDR3 is 14 residues. Deletions cut 4 bases from V and 5 bases from J, with 12 bases between. Germline CDR1 and CDR2: SGDLS and YYNGEE. This chain's CDR3 is CASSPAGATGELFF. CDR3 in DNA: TGTGCCAGCAGCCCCGCGGGGGCGACCGGGGAGCTGTTTTTT.

This clone was seen a handful of times. The chain joins TRBV6-5 to TRBJ2-3, with 7 bases identical to TRBD1. From germline, CDR1 is MNHEY and CDR2 SVGAGI. Trimming took 6 bases from V and 0 from J; bases not matched to a gene: 6. This CDR3 has 15 amino acids. Here the CDR3 DNA reads TGTGCCAGCAGACTGGACAGGCCAAGCACAGATACGCAGTATTTT. Its protein product is CASRLDRPSTDTQYF.

The chain is built from TRBV7-2 and TRBJ2-7; possibly TRBD1 for D (7 bases). Trimming removed 2 bases from V and 4 bases from J, with 12 bases in between. This CDR3 has 14 amino acids. Germline-derived CDR1 and CDR2 are SGHTA and FQGNSA. The CDR3 is CASSLWPGGYEQYF. Here the CDR3 DNA reads TGTGCCAGCAGCTTATGGCCAGGGGGGTACGAGCAGTACTTC.

The V gene is TRBV7-9, the J gene TRBJ2-7, with 8 bases lining up with TRBD2. Trimming at V came to 5 bases and at J to 7 bases, leaving 16 bases not matched to a gene. In germline, CDR1 is SEHNR, CDR2 FQNEAQ (reference sequence). This CDR3 has 16 amino acids. CDR3 DNA sequence: TGTGCCAGCAGCCCCCGGCGTCGGGAGGGGTCCGGGGAGCAGTACTTC. It yields the protein CASSPRRREGSGEQYF.

The genes are TRBV13 and TRBJ2-5; 11 nucleotides match TRBD2. The CDR3 is 17 residues long. Germline values: CDR1 PRHDT, CDR2 FYEKMQ (reference sequence). The junction had 11 bases not matched to a gene; V was cut back by 5 bases and J by 3 bases. CDR3 residues: CASSTGLADREKETQYF. CDR3 DNA sequence: TGTGCCAGCAGCACGGGACTAGCGGACAGAGAGAAAGAGACCCAGTACTTC. The whole variable domain, remainder taken from reference TRBV13 and TRBJ2-5, is AAGVIQSPRHLIKEKRETATLKCYPIPRHDTVYWYQQGPGQDPQFLISFYEKMQSDKGSIPDRFSAQQFSDYHSELNMSSLELGDSALYFCASSTGLADREKETQYFGPGTRLLVL.

This clone was detected a few times. V and J are TRBV9 and TRBJ1-2, with 7 positions matching TRBD1. The CDR3 length is 14 residues. V was pared by 3 bases and J by 8 bases, with 10 bases of the junction left unmatched. Germline CDR1 and CDR2: SGDLS and YYNGEE. CDR3 residues: CASSEGGTGEGYTF. The CDR3 DNA is TGTGCCAGCAGCGAAGGGGGCACAGGGGAGGGCTACACCTTC.

This chain joins TRBV6-1 and TRBJ2-5, with 10 bases that match TRBD1. Germline CDR1 is MNHNS and CDR2 is SASEGT. V was pared by 4 bases and J by 2 bases, with 1 base of the junction left unmatched. The CDR3 runs 14 residues. CDR3 coding DNA: TGTGCCAGCAGTGCGGACAGGGGGCAAGAGACCCAGTACTTC. Its translation is CASSADRGQETQYF.

The chain employs TRBV6-6 and TRBJ2-5; D remains unclear. Germline CDR1 and CDR2: MNHNY and SVGAGI (reference sequence). Trimming removed 4 bases at V and 5 bases at J, with 8 bases between. This CDR3 is built from 12 residues. The CDR3 coding sequence is TGTGCCAGCAGTTTCCCCTTCGAGACCCAGTACTTC. As protein: CASSFPFETQYF.

J is TRBJ2-7 and V is TRBV29-1; 11 positions agree with TRBD1. CDR1 and CDR2 from the germline V gene are SQVTM and ANQGSEA. Germline trimming cut 7 bases from V and 2 bases from J; bases unmatched to any gene: 4. The CDR3 has 13 residues. This chain's CDR3 is CSAGTGGTYEQYF. The DNA of the CDR3 is TGCAGCGCCGGGACAGGGGGAACCTACGAGCAGTACTTC.

The chain combines TRBV30 with TRBJ2-7, with TRBD1 as a possible D gene (7 bases). V was cut by 3 bases and J by 1 base, with 16 bases left in between. CDR3 length: 15 amino acids. Germline CDR1 is GTSNPN and CDR2 is SVGIG (reference sequence). The CDR3, as DNA: TGTGCCTGGAGCCCGACAGGGACTCTTTCCTACGAGCAGTACTTC. Amino acid sequence: CAWSPTGTLSYEQYF.

The chain joins TRBV19 to TRBJ1-6; TRBD1 agrees at 7 bases. Germline CDR1 and CDR2: LNHDA and SQIVND (reference sequence). V lost 4 bases to trimming and J lost 0 bases; unmatched junction nucleotides: 12. This CDR3 has 19 residues. CDR3 in amino acids: CASSKPGQRRSSYNSPLHF. The CDR3 nucleotides read TGTGCCAGTAGTAAACCGGGACAGCGGAGGAGCTCCTATAATTCACCCCTCCACTTT. The full variable domain, its missing parts supplied by reference TRBV19 and TRBJ1-6, is DGGITQSPKYLFRKEGQNVTLSCEQNLNHDAMYWYRQDPGQGLRLIYYSQIVNDFQKGDIAEGYSVSREKKESFPLTVTSAQKNPTAFYLCASSKPGQRRSSYNSPLHFGNGTRLTVT.

The chain uses TRBV29-1 and TRBJ2-1; 9 positions agree with TRBD2. V was pared by 0 bases and J by 5 bases, with 14 bases of the junction left unmatched. Germline loops: CDR1 SQVTM, CDR2 ANQGSEA. The CDR3 is 18 amino acids. CDR3 amino acids: CSVEDVSLGLAGNNEQFF. CDR3 coding DNA: TGCAGCGTTGAAGATGTGTCTCTAGGCCTAGCGGGGAACAATGAGCAGTTCTTC.

This chain links TRBV6-1 with TRBJ2-7; maybe TRBD2 (7 bases). The V end lost 3 bases, the J end lost 2 bases, and 14 bases lay between the germline ends. The CDR3 covers 15 residues. Germline CDR1 is MNHNS and CDR2 is SASEGT. Here the CDR3 DNA reads TGTGCCAGCAGTGATGGGGTGGGGGGGCCCTACGAGCAGTACTTC. Its protein product is CASSDGVGGPYEQYF.

The chain links TRBV25-1 to TRBJ1-1; D gene uncertain. V lost 2 bases to trimming and J lost 1 base, with 14 bases between them. CDR1 MGHDK and CDR2 SYGVNS come from the germline V gene. This CDR3 is built from 16 residues. CDR3 in amino acids: CASSEPIGRGNTEAFF. As DNA, the CDR3 is TGTGCCAGCAGTGAACCTATCGGACGGGGGAACACTGAAGCTTTCTTT.

The V gene is TRBV18, the J gene TRBJ2-2; D perhaps matches TRBD1 (6 bases). Trimming shortened V by 2 bases and J by 2 bases, and 6 bases separated the two germline ends. The CDR3 spans 14 residues. CDR1 is KGHSH and CDR2 is LQKENI in the germline V gene. The CDR3 DNA sequence: TGTGCCAGCTCACCAGGGGGCAACACCGGGGAGCTGTTTTTT. Amino acid sequence: CASSPGGNTGELFF.

As DNA, the CDR3 is TGTGCCACCAGCATGACTGGAGAAGGCAATGAAAAACTGTTTTTT. It specifies CATSMTGEGNEKLFF. The genes are TRBV15 and TRBJ1-4; D gene uncertain. Per germline, CDR1 LNHNV and CDR2 YYDKDF (reference sequence). The V gene lost 4 bases and the J gene lost 5 bases, with 14 bases spanning the gap. The CDR3 is 15 amino acids. Combining the CDR3 with reference TRBV15 and TRBJ1-4 gives the whole variable domain DAMVIQNPRYQVTQFGKPVTLSCSQTLNHNVMYWYQQKSSQAPKLLFHYYDKDFNNEADTPDNFQSRRPNTSFCFLDIRSPGLGDTAMYLCATSMTGEGNEKLFFGSGTQLSVL.

For the CDR3, the DNA is TGTGCCAGTAGCCCGGGACAGCACACTGAAGCTTTCTTT. This gives the protein CASSPGQHTEAFF. The V gene is TRBV19, the J gene TRBJ1-1, with 7 bases identical to TRBD1. The CDR3 is 13 residues long. After removal of 6 bases from V and 3 bases from J, the junction contained 4 bases not matched to a gene. Germline V gene sequence: CDR1 LNHDA, CDR2 SQIVND (reference sequence).